Listed below are T cell receptor beta chains from one sample, sequenced in a study of CD8 T cells in ankylosing spondylitis. TCRdb re-analysed the 5' RACE reads in MiXCR, keeping a single row per CDR3 protein. The table lists fewer than 450,000 distinct CDR3 sequences, roughly 17% of them singletons. Sequenced material: blood, either unsorted or a sorted T cell fraction (not recorded which). All receptors derive from a male donor with ankylosing spondylitis. The CDR3 runs from the conserved cysteine through the conserved F or W. Each record gives: V gene, CDR3 length, clone size, J gene, D gene, CDR3 protein, CDR3 DNA. A D gene is named only where the DNA matches it firmly. The listing skips clone size in some rows; elsewhere it reads once, few, many or a size class.

V: TRBV11-3
length: 17
size: NA
J: TRBJ1-2
D: TRBD1
CDR3: CASSSPGQGSEAYGYTF
DNA: TGTGCCAGCAGTTCCCCGGGACAGGGGTCGGAAGCCTATGGCTACACCTTC

V: TRBV19
length: 17
size: few
J: TRBJ1-5
D: NA
CDR3: CASSIRGGTRSNQPQHF
DNA: TGTGCCAGTAGTATTCGAGGGGGGACACGTAGCAATCAGCCCCAGCATTTT

V: TRBV2
length: 13
size: NA
J: TRBJ2-2
D: NA
CDR3: CASNPENTGELFF
DNA: TGTGCCAGCAACCCTGAGAACACCGGGGAGCTGTTTTTT

V: TRBV20-1
length: 15
size: few
J: TRBJ1-4
D: NA
CDR3: CSAREEQLRNEKLFF
DNA: TGCAGTGCTAGAGAGGAGCAGCTCCGTAATGAAAAACTGTTTTTT

V: TRBV20-1
length: 14
size: few
J: TRBJ2-3
D: NA
CDR3: CSARDSNFGDTQYF
DNA: TGCAGTGCTAGAGATTCTAACTTCGGAGATACGCAGTATTTT

V: TRBV20-1
length: 12
size: few
J: TRBJ1-5
D: NA
CDR3: CSATDGDQPQHF
DNA: TGCAGTGCTACGGACGGTGATCAGCCCCAGCATTTT

V: TRBV2
length: 14
size: NA
J: TRBJ2-7
D: NA
CDR3: CASSEESRTYEQYF
DNA: TGTGCCAGCAGTGAAGAGAGCAGGACCTACGAGCAGTACTTC

V: TRBV12-3/TRBV12-4
length: 14
size: many
J: TRBJ1-1
D: NA
CDR3: CASRPTGSDTEAFF
DNA: TGTGCCAGCAGACCGACAGGATCTGACACTGAAGCTTTCTTT

V: TRBV7-9
length: 13
size: many
J: TRBJ1-1
D: NA
CDR3: CASSLQEGTEAFF
DNA: TGTGCCAGCAGCTTACAGGAAGGGACTGAAGCTTTCTTT

V: TRBV5-6
length: 14
size: NA
J: TRBJ2-5
D: NA
CDR3: CASSPQGTAETQYF
DNA: TGTGCCAGCAGTCCGCAGGGGACGGCCGAGACCCAGTACTTC

V: TRBV4-1
length: 17
size: many
J: TRBJ2-1
D: NA
CDR3: CASSQGPQGPKHGEQFF
DNA: TGCGCCAGCAGCCAAGGCCCTCAGGGCCCCAAGCATGGCGAGCAGTTCTTC

V: TRBV9
length: 14
size: NA
J: TRBJ2-5
D: NA
CDR3: CASSVVGGQETQYF
DNA: TGTGCCAGCAGCGTAGTAGGGGGGCAAGAGACCCAGTACTTC

V: TRBV5-1
length: 16
size: NA
J: TRBJ2-1
D: NA
CDR3: CASSPTQGRTNNEQFF
DNA: TGCGCCAGCAGCCCCACCCAAGGGCGGACTAACAATGAGCAGTTCTTC

V: TRBV5-1
length: 16
size: NA
J: TRBJ2-1
D: TRBD1
CDR3: CASSLGTGRNYNEQFF
DNA: TGCGCCAGCAGCTTGGGGACAGGGAGGAACTACAATGAGCAGTTCTTC

V: TRBV5-6
length: 15
size: few
J: TRBJ1-3
D: TRBD1
CDR3: CASSLWDRGTNTIYF
DNA: TGTGCCAGCAGCTTGTGGGACAGGGGGACGAACACCATATATTTT

V: TRBV18
length: 17
size: NA
J: TRBJ2-3
D: TRBD2
CDR3: CASSLSLAGGPEDTQYF
DNA: TGTGCCAGCTCACTCAGTTTGGCGGGAGGGCCAGAAGATACGCAGTATTTT

V: TRBV4-2
length: 14
size: few
J: TRBJ2-3
D: NA
CDR3: CASSRTKGWDTQYF
DNA: TGTGCCAGCAGCAGGACCAAAGGGTGGGATACGCAGTATTTT

V: TRBV7-8
length: 14
size: NA
J: TRBJ2-5
D: NA
CDR3: CASVRGFGWETQYF
DNA: TGTGCCAGCGTACGGGGCTTTGGTTGGGAGACCCAGTACTTC

V: TRBV12-3/TRBV12-4
length: 15
size: many
J: TRBJ2-1
D: TRBD2
CDR3: CASRTGLAGAGEQFF
DNA: TGTGCCAGCAGGACGGGACTAGCGGGGGCAGGTGAGCAGTTCTTC

V: TRBV7-9
length: 14
size: few
J: TRBJ2-7
D: TRBD2
CDR3: CASSLGSGGGEQYF
DNA: TGTGCCAGCAGCTTAGGATCGGGGGGGGGCGAGCAGTACTTC

V: TRBV29-1
length: 15
size: NA
J: TRBJ2-7
D: TRBD1
CDR3: CSVRGLRQGFYEQYF
DNA: TGCAGCGTTCGGGGGTTGAGACAGGGGTTCTACGAGCAGTACTTC

V: TRBV11-2
length: 17
size: few
J: TRBJ2-1
D: NA
CDR3: CASSVNGVFGSYNEQFF
DNA: TGTGCCAGCAGCGTAAACGGGGTGTTCGGGTCCTACAATGAGCAGTTCTTC

V: TRBV19
length: 14
size: few
J: TRBJ1-5
D: NA
CDR3: CASSIARGNQPQHF
DNA: TGTGCCAGTAGTATAGCACGGGGCAATCAGCCCCAGCATTTT

V: TRBV20-1
length: 12
size: NA
J: TRBJ2-7
D: NA
CDR3: CSARYRDYEQYF
DNA: TGCAGTGCTAGGTACAGGGACTACGAGCAGTACTTC

V: TRBV11-2
length: 16
size: NA
J: TRBJ2-7
D: TRBD2
CDR3: CASSSPGGLPSNEQYF
DNA: TGTGCCAGCAGCTCTCCGGGGGGGCTCCCTTCTAACGAGCAGTACTTC

V: TRBV11-2
length: 18
size: NA
J: TRBJ2-3
D: NA
CDR3: CASSLVRSPTPSTDTQYF
DNA: TGTGCCAGCAGCTTAGTCCGAAGCCCTACCCCTAGCACAGATACGCAGTATTTT

V: TRBV20-1
length: 12
size: few
J: TRBJ2-7
D: TRBD2
CDR3: CSAPSSGYEQYF
DNA: TGCAGTGCGCCGAGTAGCGGGTACGAGCAGTACTTC

V: TRBV20-1
length: 11
size: few
J: TRBJ1-2
D: NA
CDR3: CSPSEGDGYTF
DNA: TGCAGTCCCTCGGAAGGGGATGGCTACACCTTC

V: TRBV7-9
length: 16
size: NA
J: TRBJ2-1
D: TRBD2
CDR3: CASSYVPGLTHNEQFF
DNA: TGTGCCAGCAGCTACGTACCGGGACTAACCCACAATGAGCAGTTCTTC